A selection of T cell receptor beta chains follows, all from one sample in a study of T cells after yellow fever vaccination. One entry per CDR3 protein results from TCRdb running MiXCR on the 5' RACE reads. The sample consists of 450,000 to 650,000 distinct CDR3 sequences, about a fifth of them appearing once. Sequencing used PBMCs, obtained 21 days after the first yellow fever vaccination. These receptors came from a man aged 18-30 years who received the YFV17D yellow fever vaccine. Both conserved end residues are part of each CDR3. A D gene is named only where the DNA matches it firmly. Not every row has a clone size; where given, it reads once, few, many or a size class.

v_call: TRBV3-1; d_call: .; j_call: TRBJ1-5; clone_size: .; cdr3_aa: CASSQMTDQPQHF; cdr3_nt: TGTGCCAGCAGCCAGATGACAGATCAGCCCCAGCATTTT
v_call: TRBV12-3/TRBV12-4; d_call: .; j_call: TRBJ2-2; clone_size: many; cdr3_aa: CASSKTGELFF; cdr3_nt: TGTGCCAGCAGCAAGACCGGGGAGCTGTTTTTT
v_call: TRBV7-2; d_call: TRBD1; j_call: TRBJ2-5; clone_size: few; cdr3_aa: CASRSTGATGTQYF; cdr3_nt: TGTGCCAGCAGATCTACAGGGGCTACGGGGACCCAGTACTTC
v_call: TRBV5-1; d_call: TRBD1; j_call: TRBJ1-1; clone_size: .; cdr3_aa: CASSSRIGQGTLLIMNTEAFF; cdr3_nt: TGCGCCAGCAGCTCTAGGATCGGACAGGGGACCCTACTGATAATGAACACTGAAGCTTTCTTT
v_call: TRBV7-2; d_call: .; j_call: TRBJ1-5; clone_size: many; cdr3_aa: CASSLVGFSNQPQHF; cdr3_nt: TGTGCCAGCAGCTTAGTAGGGTTTTCCAATCAGCCCCAGCATTTT
v_call: TRBV20-1; d_call: TRBD2; j_call: TRBJ2-2; clone_size: .; cdr3_aa: CSARPSGGVNTGELFF; cdr3_nt: TGCAGTGCTAGACCTAGCGGGGGAGTTAACACCGGGGAGCTGTTTTTT
v_call: TRBV7-2; d_call: TRBD1; j_call: TRBJ1-3; clone_size: .; cdr3_aa: CASSSGGGARGNTIYF; cdr3_nt: TGTGCCAGCAGCTCAGGGGGAGGGGCCAGAGGAAACACCATATATTTT
v_call: TRBV7-8; d_call: .; j_call: TRBJ2-4; clone_size: few; cdr3_aa: CASSPDGGAKNIQYF; cdr3_nt: TGTGCCAGCAGCCCGGACGGGGGAGCCAAAAACATTCAGTACTTC
v_call: TRBV24-1; d_call: .; j_call: TRBJ2-2; clone_size: few; cdr3_aa: CATSDYRLSSGELFF; cdr3_nt: TGTGCCACCAGTGACTATCGATTGTCTTCCGGGGAGCTGTTTTTT
v_call: TRBV20-1; d_call: .; j_call: TRBJ2-5; clone_size: few; cdr3_aa: CSARVLSSSRETQYF; cdr3_nt: TGCAGTGCTAGAGTTTTATCCAGTAGCAGGGAGACCCAGTACTTC
v_call: TRBV7-2; d_call: TRBD1; j_call: TRBJ2-7; clone_size: few; cdr3_aa: CASSHRDRRTYEQYF; cdr3_nt: TGTGCCAGCAGTCATCGGGACAGGCGAACCTACGAGCAGTACTTC
v_call: TRBV14; d_call: .; j_call: TRBJ1-1; clone_size: .; cdr3_aa: CASSIWGDEAFF; cdr3_nt: TGTGCCAGCAGCATATGGGGCGATGAAGCTTTCTTT
v_call: TRBV5-1; d_call: .; j_call: TRBJ2-3; clone_size: few; cdr3_aa: CASSDATSDTQYF; cdr3_nt: TGCGCCAGCAGCGACGCTACGTCGGATACGCAGTATTTT
v_call: TRBV20-1; d_call: .; j_call: TRBJ2-5; clone_size: few; cdr3_aa: CSALQETQYF; cdr3_nt: TGCAGTGCTCTGCAAGAGACCCAGTACTTC
v_call: TRBV10-3; d_call: .; j_call: TRBJ2-5; clone_size: .; cdr3_aa: CASKRIPPGETQYF; cdr3_nt: TGTGCCAGCAAACGTATTCCCCCTGGGGAGACCCAGTACTTC
v_call: TRBV27; d_call: .; j_call: TRBJ2-1; clone_size: .; cdr3_aa: CASSFGGGTYNEQFF; cdr3_nt: TGTGCCAGCAGTTTCGGCGGGGGCACCTACAATGAGCAGTTCTTC
v_call: TRBV5-1; d_call: TRBD2; j_call: TRBJ2-7; clone_size: many; cdr3_aa: CASSPLGGEQYF; cdr3_nt: TGCGCCAGCAGCCCCCTGGGGGGGGAGCAGTACTTC
v_call: TRBV18; d_call: .; j_call: TRBJ1-2; clone_size: few; cdr3_aa: CASSPGREIYGYTF; cdr3_nt: TGTGCCAGCTCACCGGGACGGGAGATATATGGCTACACCTTC
v_call: TRBV5-1; d_call: .; j_call: TRBJ2-3; clone_size: few; cdr3_aa: CASSTPRGSTDTQYF; cdr3_nt: TGCGCCAGCAGCACCCCGCGGGGAAGCACAGATACGCAGTATTTT
v_call: TRBV5-5; d_call: TRBD1; j_call: TRBJ1-6; clone_size: few; cdr3_aa: CASSSGTGGFNSPLHF; cdr3_nt: TGTGCCAGCAGCTCCGGGACAGGGGGTTTTAATTCACCCCTCCACTTT
v_call: TRBV18; d_call: TRBD1; j_call: TRBJ2-3; clone_size: few; cdr3_aa: CASSPTQGATDTQYF; cdr3_nt: TGTGCCAGCTCACCGACCCAGGGGGCCACAGATACGCAGTATTTT
v_call: TRBV4-3; d_call: .; j_call: TRBJ1-4; clone_size: .; cdr3_aa: CASSQGPGREEKLFF; cdr3_nt: TGCGCCAGCAGCCAAGGCCCCGGGAGGGAGGAAAAACTGTTTTTT
v_call: TRBV21-1; d_call: .; j_call: TRBJ2-3; clone_size: .; cdr3_aa: CARPHSGPPDTQYF; cdr3_nt: TGTGCCAGGCCTCATAGCGGCCCGCCAGATACGCAGTATTTT
v_call: TRBV15; d_call: .; j_call: TRBJ1-4; clone_size: few; cdr3_aa: CATSRDSGWDEKLFF; cdr3_nt: TGTGCCACCAGCAGAGATTCAGGGTGGGATGAAAAACTGTTTTTT
v_call: TRBV5-1; d_call: .; j_call: TRBJ1-1; clone_size: few; cdr3_aa: CASRDGRGGFDTEAFF; cdr3_nt: TGCGCCAGCAGAGACGGGAGGGGAGGTTTCGACACTGAAGCTTTCTTT
v_call: TRBV5-1; d_call: .; j_call: TRBJ2-3; clone_size: .; cdr3_aa: CASSLAGQGADTQYF; cdr3_nt: TGCGCCAGCAGCTTGGCCGGGCAGGGCGCAGATACGCAGTATTTT
v_call: TRBV7-6; d_call: TRBD2; j_call: TRBJ2-3; clone_size: .; cdr3_aa: CASSRWTSGGTDTQYF; cdr3_nt: TGTGCCAGCAGCCGTTGGACTAGCGGGGGCACAGATACGCAGTATTTT
v_call: TRBV6-2/TRBV6-3; d_call: .; j_call: TRBJ2-5; clone_size: .; cdr3_aa: CASTAYPGTQYF; cdr3_nt: TGTGCCAGCACAGCGTACCCAGGGACCCAGTACTTC
v_call: TRBV29-1; d_call: .; j_call: TRBJ1-1; clone_size: .; cdr3_aa: CSVEDKMNTEAFF; cdr3_nt: TGCAGCGTTGAGGACAAGATGAACACTGAAGCTTTCTTT
v_call: TRBV2; d_call: TRBD2; j_call: TRBJ2-5; clone_size: .; cdr3_aa: CASSDTLAGAQETQYF; cdr3_nt: TGTGCCAGCAGTGATACCCTAGCGGGGGCACAAGAGACCCAGTACTTC
v_call: TRBV28; d_call: .; j_call: TRBJ1-2; clone_size: .; cdr3_aa: CASSLPATAGGYTF; cdr3_nt: TGTGCCAGCAGTTTACCAGCCACCGCAGGGGGCTACACCTTC